What follows are 11 T cell receptor beta chains derived from one specimen sequenced in a study of breast tumors, draining lymph nodes, adjacent tissues. TCRdb re-analysed the multiplex PCR reads in MiXCR, keeping a single row per CDR3 protein. This sample has 160,000 or so distinct CDR3 sequences, with 30% to 35% found just once. Breast cancer patients provided tissue from their axillary draining lymph nodes. Sequencing was done on a sample of axillary lymph node tissue. These receptors all stem from a female donor with breast cancer. Some clones in this sample may be carry-over from other donors' samples.

The chain recombines TRBV11-2 with TRBJ2-1, with D possibly being TRBD1 (6 bases). The V gene's germline CDR1 is SGHAT and CDR2 FQNNGV. CDR3 size: 15 residues. Deletions cut 5 bases from V and 10 bases from J, with 21 bases between. The CDR3 nucleotides read TGTGCCAGCAGCAGAGGCTCAGGGGTCCCAAGGGAGCAGTTCTTC. It codes for CASSRGSGVPREQFF.

Many counts were recorded for this clonotype. A read error is possible here, since a much larger clone lies one base away. The chain joins TRBV5-1 to TRBJ1-6, with a possible D match to TRBD1 (6 bases). This CDR3 is built from 15 residues. V dropped 5 bases and J dropped 6 bases, with 15 bases sitting between them. Germline assignment: CDR1 SGHRS and CDR2 YFSETQ. CDR3 bases: TGCGCCAGCAGGGAGGCGAGGGGGGGTAATTCACCCCTCCACTTT. This translates into CASREARGGNSPLHF.

This clonotype was seen at least ten times. The genes are TRBV30 and TRBJ2-7; 10 bases match TRBD1. Trimming took 2 bases from V and 4 from J; bases not matched to a gene: 11. Germline CDR1 is GTSNPN and CDR2 is SVGIG (reference sequence). The length of the CDR3 is 16 residues. The CDR3 here is CAWSPRTGTGVYEQYF. As DNA, the CDR3 is TGTGCCTGGAGTCCCAGAACCGGGACAGGGGTATACGAGCAGTACTTC.

This clonotype was detected ten times or more. The rearrangement uses TRBV7-8 and TRBJ2-5; 12 positions agree with TRBD2. V was pared by 5 bases and J by 4 bases, with 2 bases of the junction left unmatched. The CDR3 length is 14 residues. Germline CDR1 and CDR2: SGHVS and FQNEAQ. For the CDR3, the DNA is TGTGCCAGCAGCCGGACTAGCGGGGCAGAGACCCAGTACTTC. It translates to CASSRTSGAETQYF.

This clonotype was seen at least ten times. The chain is built from TRBV7-9 and TRBJ2-7; D gene ambiguous. V was pared by 5 bases and J by 4 bases, with 12 bases between. The length of the CDR3 is 13 residues. Per germline, CDR1 SEHNR and CDR2 FQNEAQ (reference sequence). The CDR3 is CASSVGSAYEQYF. Written as DNA, the CDR3 is TGTGCCAGCAGCGTCGGTTCGGCGTACGAGCAGTACTTC.

This clonotype came up many times. This chain joins TRBV2 and TRBJ2-3, with D unclear. CDR1 SNHLY and CDR2 FYNNEI come from the germline V gene. Trimming removed 4 bases at V and 2 bases at J, with 10 bases between. The CDR3 is 14 residues long. The CDR3 loop is CASSGRLPTDTQYF. The DNA of the CDR3 is TGTGCCAGCAGTGGAAGGCTCCCCACAGATACGCAGTATTTT.

This clonotype has ten or more counts. The genes are TRBV19 and TRBJ1-2; 8 bases match TRBD1. The germline gives CDR1 LNHDA, CDR2 SQIVND (reference sequence). After removal of 5 bases from V and 0 bases from J, the junction contained 17 bases not matched to a gene. The CDR3 has 19 amino acids. The CDR3 loop reads CASSPGQGRDKKTNYGYTF. In nucleotides, the CDR3 is TGTGCCAGTAGTCCTGGACAGGGTCGTGATAAGAAAACTAACTATGGCTACACCTTC.

As regards this clonotype: The CDR3 does not end in the conserved phenylalanine or tryptophan, so this is likely a read error. The gene calls are TRBV7-2 and TRBJ1-4, with D hard to call. Trimming shortened V by 9 bases and J by 5 bases, and 19 bases separated the two germline ends. The CDR3 length is 15 residues. Germline V gives CDR1 SGHTA, CDR2 FQGNSA. The CDR3 reads CASSPAARRNEKLFS. The DNA for the CDR3 is TGTGCCAGTAGCCCGGCTGCTAGGAGGAATGAAAAACTGTTTTCT.

Written as DNA, the CDR3 is TGTGCCAGCTCTGCGGGAGCGGGACTAGCGGCCCTCAGCGAGCAGTACTTC. It encodes CASSAGAGLAALSEQYF. The J gene is TRBJ2-7, the V gene TRBV18; 11 bases line up with TRBD2. Germline V gene sequence: CDR1 KGHSH, CDR2 LQKENI. V shed 6 bases and J 6 bases; nucleotides not matched to a gene: 16. This CDR3 comprises 17 residues.

Only one count was recorded for this clonotype. This sequence may be a read error, since a much larger clone differs from it by one base. V gene TRBV18 combines with J gene TRBJ2-7, with D maybe TRBD2 (7 bases). V was pared by 8 bases and J by 9 bases, with 20 bases between. The CDR3 length is 13 residues. Looked up from germline, CDR1 is KGHSH and CDR2 is LQKENI. The CDR3 DNA is TGTGCCAGCCTACAGACAGGCCCGGGGGGGCAGTACTTC. The encoded protein is CASLQTGPGGQYF. The full variable domain, completed using reference TRBV18 and TRBJ2-7, is NAGVMQNPRHLVRRRGQEARLRCSPMKGHSHVYWYRQLPEEGLKFMVYLQKENIIDESGMPKERFSAEFPKEGPSILRIQQVVRGDSAAYFCASLQTGPGGQYFGPGTRLTVT.

The rearrangement links TRBV5-8 to TRBJ2-5; 7 bases line up with TRBD1. CDR3 length equals 16 residues. Germline V gene data show CDR1 as SGHTS and CDR2 as YDEGEE. The trim removed 4 bases at V and 5 bases at J, leaving 14 bases unmatched. The CDR3 loop reads CASSLNRGGLRETQYF. CDR3 DNA sequence: TGTGCCAGCAGCCTAAACAGGGGCGGGTTACGGGAGACCCAGTACTTC.